The present TCR beta chain was sequenced within a study of tumor-infiltrating lymphocytes in oesophageal squamous cell carcinoma. The CDR3 spans 15 residues. Germline CDR1 SGHTA, CDR2 FQGNSA. V was pared by 4 bases and J by 7 bases, with 16 bases between. MiXCR was run by TCRdb on the PCR reads, yielding one entry per CDR3 protein. The data show 13,000 or so distinct CDR3 sequences, 50% to 70% seen once. The rearrangement uses TRBV7-2 and TRBJ1-4; a weak D match, TRBD1 (6 bases). Sample: esophageal tumor tissue. The clonotype was recovered from a female donor with esophageal squamous cell carcinoma. Here the CDR3 reads CASSYPAQGSEKLFF. CDR3 nucleotide sequence: TGTGCCAGCAGCTATCCGGCACAGGGTAGTGAAAAACTGTTTTTT.